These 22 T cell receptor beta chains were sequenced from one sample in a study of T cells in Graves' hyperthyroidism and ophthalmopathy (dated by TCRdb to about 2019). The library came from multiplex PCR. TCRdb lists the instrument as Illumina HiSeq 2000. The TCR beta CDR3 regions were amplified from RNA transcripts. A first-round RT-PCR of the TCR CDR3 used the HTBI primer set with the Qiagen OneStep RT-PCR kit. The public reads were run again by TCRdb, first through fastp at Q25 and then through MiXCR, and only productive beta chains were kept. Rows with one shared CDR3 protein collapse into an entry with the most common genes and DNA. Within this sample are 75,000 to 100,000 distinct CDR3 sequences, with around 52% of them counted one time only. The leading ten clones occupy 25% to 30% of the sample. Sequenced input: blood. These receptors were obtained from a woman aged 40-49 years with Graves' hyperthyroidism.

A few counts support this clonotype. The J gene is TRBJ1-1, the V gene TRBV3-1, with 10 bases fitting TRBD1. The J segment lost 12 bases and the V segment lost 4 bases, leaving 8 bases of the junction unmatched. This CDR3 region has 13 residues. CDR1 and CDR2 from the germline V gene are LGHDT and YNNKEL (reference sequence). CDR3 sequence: CASSPLGQGPSFF. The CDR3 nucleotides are TGTGCCAGCAGCCCCCTGGGACAGGGGCCCTCTTTCTTT.

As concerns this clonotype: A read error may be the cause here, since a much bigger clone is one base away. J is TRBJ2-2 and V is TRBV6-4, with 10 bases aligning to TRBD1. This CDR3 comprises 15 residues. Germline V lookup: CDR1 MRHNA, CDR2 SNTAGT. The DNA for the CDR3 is TGTGCCAGCAGTACCGGGACAGGGGACACCGGGGAGCTGTATTTT. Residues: CASSTGTGDTGELYF.

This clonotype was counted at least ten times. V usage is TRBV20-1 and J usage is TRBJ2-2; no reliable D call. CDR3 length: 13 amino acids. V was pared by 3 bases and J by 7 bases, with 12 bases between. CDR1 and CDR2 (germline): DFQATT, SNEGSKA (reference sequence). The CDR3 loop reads CSASGPLGGELFF. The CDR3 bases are TGCAGTGCTAGCGGACCTCTGGGCGGGGAGCTGTTTTTT.

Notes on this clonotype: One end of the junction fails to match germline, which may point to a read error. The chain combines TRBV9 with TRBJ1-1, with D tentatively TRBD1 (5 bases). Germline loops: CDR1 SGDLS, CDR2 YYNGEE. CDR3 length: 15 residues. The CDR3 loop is CASSESLATGTEAFF. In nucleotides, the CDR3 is TGCGCCAGCAGTGAGTCGTTGGCTACAGGCACTGAAGCTTTCTTT.

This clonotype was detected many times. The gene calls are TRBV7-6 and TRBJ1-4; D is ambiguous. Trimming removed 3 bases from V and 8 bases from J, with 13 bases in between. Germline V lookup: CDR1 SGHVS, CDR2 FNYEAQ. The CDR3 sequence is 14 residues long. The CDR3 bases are TGTGCCAGCAGCTTCGGCAGGCCGGACGAAAAACTGTTTTTT. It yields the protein CASSFGRPDEKLFF.

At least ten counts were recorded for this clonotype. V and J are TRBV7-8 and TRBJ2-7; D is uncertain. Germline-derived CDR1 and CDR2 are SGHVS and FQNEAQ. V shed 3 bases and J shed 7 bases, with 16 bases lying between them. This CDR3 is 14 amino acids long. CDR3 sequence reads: CASSFSRQKGEQYF. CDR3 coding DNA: TGTGCCAGCAGCTTCAGTAGGCAGAAAGGGGAGCAGTACTTC.

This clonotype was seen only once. The CDR3 DNA is TGTGCCATCAGTGTGGCATCGGGACAGGGAGAAGGTGGCTACACCTTC. Translating it yields CAISVASGQGEGGYTF. This rearrangement joins TRBV10-3 to TRBJ1-2, with 9 bases lining up with TRBD1. This CDR3 has 16 amino acids. V trimming: 4 bases; J trimming: 7 bases; junction bases outside the gene matches: 13. Germline V gene lookup returns CDR1 ENHRY and CDR2 SYGVKD.

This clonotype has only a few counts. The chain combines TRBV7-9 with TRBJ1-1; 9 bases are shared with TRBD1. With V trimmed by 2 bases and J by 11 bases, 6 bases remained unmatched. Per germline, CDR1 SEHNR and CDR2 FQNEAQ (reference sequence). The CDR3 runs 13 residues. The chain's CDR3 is CASSLQGDRVAFF. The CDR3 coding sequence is TGTGCCAGCAGCTTACAAGGGGACAGGGTGGCTTTCTTT.

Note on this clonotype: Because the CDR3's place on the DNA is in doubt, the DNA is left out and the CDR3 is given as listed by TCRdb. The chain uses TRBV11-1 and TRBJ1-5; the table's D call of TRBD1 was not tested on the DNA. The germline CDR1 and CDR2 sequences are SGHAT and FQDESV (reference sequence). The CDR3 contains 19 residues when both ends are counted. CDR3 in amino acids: CASFYICSVAQGPNQPQHF.

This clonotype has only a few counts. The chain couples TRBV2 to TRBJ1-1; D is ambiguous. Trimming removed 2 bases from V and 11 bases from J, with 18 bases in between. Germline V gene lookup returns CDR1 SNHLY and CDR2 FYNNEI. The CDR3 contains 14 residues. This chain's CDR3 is CASSELRAPLRAFF. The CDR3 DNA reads TGTGCCAGCAGTGAATTAAGGGCCCCCTTGAGGGCTTTCTTT.

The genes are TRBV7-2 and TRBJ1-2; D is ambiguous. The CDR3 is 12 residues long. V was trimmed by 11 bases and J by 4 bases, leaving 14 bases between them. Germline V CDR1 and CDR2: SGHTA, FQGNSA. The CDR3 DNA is TGTGCCGGCAACCAGGACCTCTATGGCTACACCTTC. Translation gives CAGNQDLYGYTF. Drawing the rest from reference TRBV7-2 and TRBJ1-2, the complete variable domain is GAGVSQSPSNKVTEKGKDVELRCDPISGHTALYWYRQSLGQGLEFLIYFQGNSAPDKSGLPSDRFSAERTGGSVSTLTIQRTQQEDSAVYLCAGNQDLYGYTFGSGTRLTVV.

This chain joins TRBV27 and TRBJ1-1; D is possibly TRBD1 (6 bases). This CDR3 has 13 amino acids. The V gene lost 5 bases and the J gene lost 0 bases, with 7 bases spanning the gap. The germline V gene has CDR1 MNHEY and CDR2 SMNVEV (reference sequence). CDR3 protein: CASSGQLNTEAFF. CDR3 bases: TGTGCCAGCAGTGGACAGCTGAACACTGAAGCTTTCTTT.

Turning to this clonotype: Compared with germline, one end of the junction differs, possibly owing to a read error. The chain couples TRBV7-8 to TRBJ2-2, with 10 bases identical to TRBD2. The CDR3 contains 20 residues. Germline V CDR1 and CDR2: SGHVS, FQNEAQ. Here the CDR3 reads CASSLRPTPSGRGGTGGLFF. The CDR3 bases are TGCGCCAGCAGCTTGAGGCCGACTCCTAGCGGGAGAGGGGGCACCGGGGGGCTGTTTTTT.

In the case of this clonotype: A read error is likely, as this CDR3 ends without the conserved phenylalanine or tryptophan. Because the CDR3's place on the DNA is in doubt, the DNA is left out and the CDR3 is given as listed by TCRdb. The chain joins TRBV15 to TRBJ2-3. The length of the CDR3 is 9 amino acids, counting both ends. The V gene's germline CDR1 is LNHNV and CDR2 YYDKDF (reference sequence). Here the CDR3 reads CATSRTADY.

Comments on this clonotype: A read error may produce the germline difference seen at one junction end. In nucleotides, the CDR3 is TGTGCCGGTAGTAAGGGACCCCCGTGGAGCACTGAAGCTTCCTTT. Its translation is CAGSKGPPWSTEASF. The V call is TRBV19, the J call TRBJ1-1; TRBD1 might be the D (5 bases). Germline values: CDR1 LNHDA, CDR2 SQIVND (reference sequence). This CDR3 is built from 15 residues.

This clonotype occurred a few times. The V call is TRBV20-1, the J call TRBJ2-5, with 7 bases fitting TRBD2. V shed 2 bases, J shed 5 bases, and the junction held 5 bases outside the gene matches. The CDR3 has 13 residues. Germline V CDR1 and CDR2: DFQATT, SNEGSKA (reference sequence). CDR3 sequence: CSARRGRGETQYF. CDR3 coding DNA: TGCAGTGCTAGACGCGGGAGAGGGGAGACCCAGTACTTC.

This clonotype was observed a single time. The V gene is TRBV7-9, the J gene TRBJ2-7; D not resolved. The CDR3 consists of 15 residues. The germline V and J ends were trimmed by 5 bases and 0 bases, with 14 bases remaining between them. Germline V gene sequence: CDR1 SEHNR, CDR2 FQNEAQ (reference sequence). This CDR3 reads CASSQGFMGSYEQYF. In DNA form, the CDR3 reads TGTGCCAGCAGCCAAGGATTCATGGGCTCCTACGAGCAGTACTTC.

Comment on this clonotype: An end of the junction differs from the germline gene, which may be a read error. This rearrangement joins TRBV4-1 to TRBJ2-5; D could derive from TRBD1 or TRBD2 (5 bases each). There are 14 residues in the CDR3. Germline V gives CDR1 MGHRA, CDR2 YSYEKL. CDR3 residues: CASSHWDGQEAQYF. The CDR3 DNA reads TGCGCCAGCAGCCACTGGGACGGTCAAGAGGCCCAGTACTTC.

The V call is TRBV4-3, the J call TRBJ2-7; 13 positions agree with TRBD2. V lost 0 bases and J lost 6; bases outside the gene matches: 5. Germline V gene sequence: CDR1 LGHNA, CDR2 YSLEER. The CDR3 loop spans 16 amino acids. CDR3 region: CASSQEGLAGLVEQYF. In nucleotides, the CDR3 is TGCGCCAGCAGCCAAGAGGGACTAGCGGGACTTGTCGAGCAGTACTTC.

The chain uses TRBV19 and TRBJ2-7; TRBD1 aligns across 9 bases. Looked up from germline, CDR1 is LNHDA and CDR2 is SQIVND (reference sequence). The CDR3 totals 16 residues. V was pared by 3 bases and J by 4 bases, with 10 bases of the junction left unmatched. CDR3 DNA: TGTGCCAGTAGTATCTCTACGGGACAGGGTGATTACGAGCAGTACTTC. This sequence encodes CASSISTGQGDYEQYF.

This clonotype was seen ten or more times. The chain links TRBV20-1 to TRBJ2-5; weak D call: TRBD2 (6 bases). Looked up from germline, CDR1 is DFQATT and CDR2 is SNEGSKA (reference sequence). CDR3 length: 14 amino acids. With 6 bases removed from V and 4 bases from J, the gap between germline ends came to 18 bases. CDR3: CSATGAFRGETQYF. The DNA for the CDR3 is TGCAGTGCGACGGGAGCATTTCGAGGAGAGACCCAGTACTTC.

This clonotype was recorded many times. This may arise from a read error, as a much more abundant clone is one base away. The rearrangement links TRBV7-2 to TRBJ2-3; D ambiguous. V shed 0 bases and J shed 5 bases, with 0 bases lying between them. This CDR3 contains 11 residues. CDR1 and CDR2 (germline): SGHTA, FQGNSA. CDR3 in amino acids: CASSLADTQYF. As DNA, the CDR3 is TGTGCCAGCAGCTTAGCAGATACGCAGTATTTT.